The clone carrying this T cell receptor beta chain has a count of ten or more. Its target is not known. This record comes from a study of neurological immune-mediated disorders. Trimming removed 5 bases from V and 6 bases from J; junction bases left unmatched: 3. Germline assignment: CDR1 DFQATT and CDR2 SNEGSKA (reference sequence). The CDR3 covers 13 residues. TCRdb itself ran the 5' RACE reads through MiXCR, one entry per CDR3 protein. There are 78,000 or so distinct CDR3 sequences in the sample; around 4.6% occur only once, and less than 2.5% lies in the top ten. Overall study findings and caveats: Clinical and MRI features did not associate with the cluster found in multiple sclerosis patients. Patients with HTLV-1-associated myelopathy showed the most TCR clonal expansion. Those with multiple sclerosis showed the least, falling below healthy controls. None of the CDR3 amino acid sequences found in expanded clones was shared across subjects. This suggests that the TCR-beta repertoires were private in all groups.

J is TRBJ2-2 and V is TRBV20-1, with 10 nucleotides matching TRBD1. Sample: PBMCs. This TCR was recovered from a woman aged 25-40 years with multiple sclerosis. CDR3 bases: TGCAGTGCTCCCGGGACAGGGGCCGGGGAGCTGTTTTTT. It translates to CSAPGTGAGELFF.